The text below deals with one T cell receptor beta chain. No antigen is known for it. This entry comes from a study of cytomegalovirus exposure and HLA in healthy donors. General study points: In vitro work confirmed that three CMV-associated chains recognize CMV antigens.

The V and J ends lost 7 bases and 8 bases respectively, with 15 bases between them. The CDR3 spans 13 residues. Germline loops: CDR1 SGHRS, CDR2 YFSETQ. The data were produced by immunoSEQ multiplex PCR, yet TCRdb's version contains in-frame clones alone and is incomplete. Here the sample spans over 100,000 clones, approximately 89% being singletons. The chain couples TRBV5-1 to TRBJ2-2, with D possibly being TRBD1 (6 bases). Sequencing was done on a sample of PBMCs. The TCR was taken from a woman between 18 and 30 years old in good health and CMV-seronegative. The DNA of the CDR3 is TGCGCCAGCCGTGAAGGGGGTAGAGGGGAGCTGTTTTTT. Its translation is CASREGGRGELFF.